This T cell receptor beta chain was identified during a study of blood T cells in healthy people across ages. The use of a sample-barcoded 5' primer and a J-beta primer mix characterized a second PCR of about 7 to 12 cycles. TCRdb re-called the 5' RACE reads through MiXCR, storing one row per CDR3 protein. The data contain approximately 800,000 distinct CDR3 sequences, 60% to 80% of them seen just once; the ten biggest clones take up around 30%. CDR3 length equals 16 residues. CDR1 is SGHTA, CDR2 FQGTGA, per germline. V was pared by 5 bases and J by 5 bases, with 12 bases of the junction left unmatched.

The clonotype originates from a young man in good health. The rearrangement links TRBV7-3 to TRBJ2-5, with 9 bases identical to TRBD2. Material for sequencing was blood. CDR3 coding DNA: TGTGCCAGCAGCCCGAGCGGGGGGTACGCTCAGGAGACCCAGTACTTC. Encoded protein: CASSPSGGYAQETQYF.